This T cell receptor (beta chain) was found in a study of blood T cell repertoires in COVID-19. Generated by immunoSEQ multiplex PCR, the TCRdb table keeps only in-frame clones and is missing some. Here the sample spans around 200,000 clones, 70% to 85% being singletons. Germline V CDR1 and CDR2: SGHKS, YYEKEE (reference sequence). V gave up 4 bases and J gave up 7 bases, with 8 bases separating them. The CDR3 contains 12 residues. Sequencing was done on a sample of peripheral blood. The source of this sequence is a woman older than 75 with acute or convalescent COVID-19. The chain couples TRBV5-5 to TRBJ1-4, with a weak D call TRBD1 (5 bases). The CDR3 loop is CASSGTLEKLFF. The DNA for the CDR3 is TGTGCCAGCAGCGGGACTCTTGAAAAACTGTTTTTT. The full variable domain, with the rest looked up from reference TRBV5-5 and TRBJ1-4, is DAGVTQSPTHLIKTRGQQVTLRCSPISGHKSVSWYQQVLGQGPQFIFQYYEKEERGRGNFPDRFSARQFPNYSSELNVNALLLGDSALYLCASSGTLEKLFFGSGTQLSVL.